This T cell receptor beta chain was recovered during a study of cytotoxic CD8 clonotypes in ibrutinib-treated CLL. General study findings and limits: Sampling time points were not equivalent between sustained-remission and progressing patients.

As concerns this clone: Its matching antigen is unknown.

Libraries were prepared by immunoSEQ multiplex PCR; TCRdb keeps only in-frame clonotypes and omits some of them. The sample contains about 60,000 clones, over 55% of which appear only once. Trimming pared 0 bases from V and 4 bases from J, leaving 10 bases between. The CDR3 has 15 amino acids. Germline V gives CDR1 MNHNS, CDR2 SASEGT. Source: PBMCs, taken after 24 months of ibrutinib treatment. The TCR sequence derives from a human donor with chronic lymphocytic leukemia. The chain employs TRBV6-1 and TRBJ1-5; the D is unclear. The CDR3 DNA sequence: TGTGCCAGCAGTGAAGCCGGTAGTGGGAATCAGCCCCAGCATTTT. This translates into CASSEAGSGNQPQHF.